One sample yielded the 23 T cell receptor beta chains listed below, sequenced in a study of blood T cell repertoires in COVID-19. Sequencing used immunoSEQ multiplex PCR; TCRdb keeps in-frame clones, though not all of them. The data show 100,000 or so clones, roughly 76% seen once. The sequencing input was peripheral blood. Receptors were obtained from a human donor in a cohort sampled during active COVID-19.

The chain uses TRBV11-3 and TRBJ2-3; TRBD1 is a possible D gene (5 bases). The CDR3 is 13 amino acids. CDR1 is SGHNT and CDR2 is YENEEA in the germline V gene. The ends were cut back, 3 bases at V and 7 bases at J, with 11 bases in the middle. The CDR3 loop is CASSFEAGYTQYF. The CDR3 DNA sequence: TGTGCCAGCAGCTTCGAAGCAGGGTATACGCAGTATTTT.

This clone appeared once. CDR3 in DNA: TGTGCCACCAGTGACCACACCAATCAGCCCCAGCATTTT. It is translated as CATSDHTNQPQHF. The chain carries TRBV24-1 and TRBJ1-5, with D unresolved. Germline V gene lookup returns CDR1 KGHDR and CDR2 SFDVKD. The CDR3 has 13 amino acids. V was shortened by 4 bases and J by 3 bases, with 6 bases between the two germline ends.

This rearrangement joins TRBV28 to TRBJ2-5; D uncertain. CDR1 is MDHEN and CDR2 is SYDVKM in the germline V gene. There are 12 residues in the CDR3. V lost 5 bases and J 1 base, leaving 5 bases between the germline ends. The DNA of the CDR3 is TGTGCCAGCAGTCGAGTCCAAGAGACCCAGTACTTC. Its translation is CASSRVQETQYF.

V is TRBV19 and J is TRBJ1-5; D is unclear. CDR1 LNHDA and CDR2 SQIVND come from the germline V gene (reference sequence). The CDR3 extends over 14 amino acids. Trimming cost V 5 bases and J 2 bases, with 10 bases left between them. CDR3 in DNA: TGTGCCAGTAGTTGGGCAGCAGGCAATCAGCCCCAGCATTTT. It codes for CASSWAAGNQPQHF.

The chain has TRBV28 and TRBJ1-5; 9 bases map to TRBD1. V lost 1 base, J lost 4 bases, and 5 bases stayed unmatched. The CDR3 length is 16 residues. CDR1 and CDR2 (germline): MDHEN, SYDVKM. The CDR3 nucleotides read TGTGCCAGCAGTTTATTGGCTGGACAGGGGAATCAGCCCCAGCATTTT. Its protein product is CASSLLAGQGNQPQHF.

This clone was seen once. The chain has TRBV19 and TRBJ1-3; D unresolved. The CDR3 extends over 16 amino acids. V lost 5 bases, J lost 0 bases, and 14 bases lay in between. Germline loops: CDR1 LNHDA, CDR2 SQIVND (reference sequence). The CDR3 is CASSARLDTSGNTIYF. CDR3 bases: TGTGCCAGTAGTGCTCGACTCGATACCTCTGGAAACACCATATATTTT.

The J gene is TRBJ1-5, the V gene TRBV28; 10 bases fit TRBD1. The CDR3 runs 15 residues. Germline loops: CDR1 MDHEN, CDR2 SYDVKM. Germline trimming cut 5 bases from V and 4 bases from J; bases unmatched to any gene: 5. In DNA form, the CDR3 reads TGTGCCAGCAGTCCCCCGGGACAGGGGAATCAGCCCCAGCATTTT. Its translation is CASSPPGQGNQPQHF. The full variable domain, with the rest looked up from reference TRBV28 and TRBJ1-5, is DVKVTQSSRYLVKRTGEKVFLECVQDMDHENMFWYRQDPGLGLRLIYFSYDVKMKEKGDIPEGYSVSREKKERFSLILESASTNQTSMYLCASSPPGQGNQPQHFGDGTRLSIL.

CDR3 nucleotides: TGTGCCAGCAGCTTGGGAGACACAGGCTATGGCTACACCTTC. Its protein is CASSLGDTGYGYTF. V usage is TRBV5-6 and J usage is TRBJ1-2; tentative D call: TRBD1 (5 bases). Germline values: CDR1 SGHDT, CDR2 YYEEEE. The CDR3 extends over 14 amino acids. The V end was cut by 0 bases, the J end by 4 bases, with 10 bases between.

This clone was counted between two and nine times. This chain connects TRBV5-5 to TRBJ2-7; D ambiguous. V dropped 1 base and J dropped 3 bases, with 8 bases sitting between them. The CDR3 spans 13 residues. Germline V gene lookup returns CDR1 SGHKS and CDR2 YYEKEE (reference sequence). Here the CDR3 DNA reads TGTGCCAGCAGCTTGTCTGAGATCTACGAGCAGTACTTC. Amino acid sequence: CASSLSEIYEQYF.

The V and J genes are TRBV5-7 and TRBJ2-1; D is possibly TRBD2 (5 bases). TRBV5-7 belongs to the ORF category, with a function that is uncertain. The V gene lost 3 bases and the J gene lost 7 bases, with 17 bases spanning the gap. The CDR3 sequence is 15 residues long. The CDR3 DNA is TGTGCCAGCAGCTATCTCACTAGACGAGGGAATGAGCAGTTCTTC. Protein: CASSYLTRRGNEQFF.

The chain recombines TRBV7-2 with TRBJ2-7; 13 bases line up with TRBD2. The germline CDR1 and CDR2 sequences are SGHTA and FQGNSA. J gave up 2 bases and V 1 base, and 8 bases lay outside the gene matches. The CDR3 is made up of 18 amino acids. The CDR3 spells CASSLVGQGTSGAYEQYF. As DNA, the CDR3 is TGTGCCAGCAGCTTAGTGGGACAGGGGACTAGCGGGGCCTACGAGCAGTACTTC.

Only one count was recorded for this clone. The chain is built from TRBV7-6 and TRBJ2-3, with 7 bases that match TRBD2. V trimming: 4 bases; J trimming: 3 bases; junction bases outside the gene matches: 16. This CDR3 spans 18 amino acids. CDR1 SGHVS and CDR2 FNYEAQ come from the germline V gene. The CDR3 spells CASSWVNGRPDLTDTQYF. The CDR3 DNA reads TGTGCCAGCAGCTGGGTTAACGGGAGGCCCGATCTTACAGATACGCAGTATTTT.

The CDR3 is CASSLSTPGETQYF. As DNA, the CDR3 is TGTGCCAGCAGTTTATCGACCCCAGGAGAGACCCAGTACTTC. The gene calls are TRBV27 and TRBJ2-5; no reliable D call. There are 14 residues in the CDR3. The V and J ends lost 0 bases and 4 bases respectively, with 9 bases between them. Germline-derived CDR1 and CDR2 are MNHEY and SMNVEV (reference sequence).

The CDR3 protein is CASSADRGRTYEQYF. The DNA of the CDR3 is TGTGCCAGCAGTGCTGACAGGGGGCGGACGTACGAGCAGTACTTC. J is TRBJ2-7 and V is TRBV2; 10 nucleotides line up with TRBD1. The CDR3 contains 15 residues. V was pared by 4 bases and J by 4 bases, with 7 bases of the junction left unmatched. Per germline, CDR1 SNHLY and CDR2 FYNNEI.

The rearrangement uses TRBV2 and TRBJ2-3; D perhaps matches TRBD1 (6 bases). The ends were cut back, 3 bases at V and 0 bases at J, with 19 bases in the middle. CDR3 size: 18 residues. The germline CDR1 and CDR2 sequences are SNHLY and FYNNEI. CDR3 coding DNA: TGTGCCAGCAGTGACCGGGACACTCCGGCCACTAGCACAGATACGCAGTATTTT. Its protein is CASSDRDTPATSTDTQYF.

The rearrangement uses TRBV7-6 and TRBJ2-7; a weak D match, TRBD2 (5 bases). This CDR3 is 17 amino acids long. Per germline, CDR1 SGHVS and CDR2 FNYEAQ. The V end was cut by 0 bases, the J end by 5 bases, with 20 bases between. The CDR3 reads CASSLALLGRGSHEQYF. DNA for the CDR3: TGTGCCAGCAGCTTAGCGTTGTTAGGGAGAGGTTCCCACGAGCAGTACTTC.

This clone appeared once. The genes are TRBV21-1 and TRBJ1-4; the table calls TRBD1, which could not be checked here. TRBV21-1 is designated a pseudogene. The length of the CDR3 is 18 residues. The CDR3 loop reads CASSRITGQTTTNEKLFF. Written as DNA, the CDR3 is TGTGCCAGCAGCAGGATCACGGGACAGACTACAACTAATGAAAAACTGTTTTTT.

The chain links TRBV9 to TRBJ2-6, with 7 bases lining up with TRBD1. Germline lookup yields CDR1 SGDLS and CDR2 YYNGEE. V was pared by 0 bases and J by 4 bases, with 7 bases of the junction left unmatched. The CDR3 runs 17 residues. In nucleotides, the CDR3 is TGTGCCAGCAGCGTAGAGGTGTACAGGGGAGGGGCCAACGTCCTGACTTTC. Protein sequence: CASSVEVYRGGANVLTF.

V gene TRBV4-1 combines with J gene TRBJ2-7; possibly TRBD2 for D (6 bases). Germline CDR1 reads MGHRA; CDR2 reads YSYEKL. This CDR3 has 14 residues. Deletions cut 1 base from V and 4 bases from J, with 11 bases between. Here the CDR3 DNA reads TGCGCCAGCAGCCAAGCTAGCGTTCAGTACGAGCAGTACTTC. Translating gives CASSQASVQYEQYF.

The chain employs TRBV28 and TRBJ2-5; 7 bases map to TRBD1. Looked up from germline, CDR1 is MDHEN and CDR2 is SYDVKM. Unmatched junction bases numbered 11, after V lost 2 bases and J lost 2 bases. The CDR3 has 17 amino acids. CDR3 sequence: CASSLGPGQSPQETQYF. DNA of the CDR3: TGTGCCAGCAGTTTAGGTCCGGGACAGAGTCCTCAAGAGACCCAGTACTTC.

This clone was counted once. The V and J genes are TRBV24-1 and TRBJ2-5; 11 bases are a match to TRBD1. V lost 1 base and J lost 4; bases outside the gene matches: 4. The CDR3 is made up of 16 amino acids. Germline loops: CDR1 KGHDR, CDR2 SFDVKD. The CDR3 coding sequence is TGTGCCACCAGTGATTTTGGGGACAGGGGGTCAGAGACCCAGTACTTC. It specifies CATSDFGDRGSETQYF.

This chain uses TRBV7-3 with TRBJ1-1, with D unclear. The V end was cut by 5 bases, the J end by 2 bases, with 9 bases between. From germline, CDR1 is SGHTA and CDR2 FQGTGA. The CDR3 totals 13 residues. The CDR3 DNA follows: TGTGCCAGCAGCACCTCCAGAAACACTGAAGCTTTCTTT. Protein: CASSTSRNTEAFF.

The rearrangement links TRBV19 to TRBJ1-2, with 7 bases lining up with TRBD1. Looked up from germline, CDR1 is LNHDA and CDR2 is SQIVND (reference sequence). V trimming: 5 bases; J trimming: 4 bases; junction bases outside the gene matches: 10. The CDR3 runs to 15 residues. CDR3 sequence reads: CASSPTGQPLYGYTF. The CDR3 nucleotides read TGTGCCAGTAGTCCCACGGGACAGCCGCTCTATGGCTACACCTTC.